A single sample gave rise to the 24 T cell receptor beta chains below, sequenced in a study of shared clonotypes between healthy human individuals. Clones were read by immunoSEQ multiplex PCR, and TCRdb kept only the in-frame ones, dropping some. The data show some 2,100,000 clones, under 97% seen once. Specimen: naive CD4+ T cells sorted from blood. As to subset: CD45RA+ positively selected. The receptors here all came from a man in his late teens or twenties in good health.

CDR3 residues: CASSVYGYEQYF. The CDR3 DNA follows: TGTGCCAGCAGCGTTTACGGGTACGAGCAGTACTTC. The chain has TRBV2 and TRBJ2-7; D ambiguous. V dropped 6 bases and J dropped 4 bases, with 10 bases sitting between them. Looked up from germline, CDR1 is SNHLY and CDR2 is FYNNEI. This CDR3 comprises 12 residues.

The chain has TRBV6-6 and TRBJ2-3; no reliable D call. V was trimmed by 7 bases and J by 3 bases, leaving 5 bases between them. This CDR3 has 11 residues. Germline V gene sequence: CDR1 MNHNY, CDR2 SVGAGI (reference sequence). The CDR3 DNA follows: TGTGCCAGCAAGAGGACAGATACGCAGTATTTT. It is translated as CASKRTDTQYF.

CDR3 sequence: CASSLGGTWEQYF. The CDR3 DNA reads TGTGCCAGCAGCTTGGGGGGTACTTGGGAGCAGTACTTC. This rearrangement joins TRBV5-4 to TRBJ2-7; D call uncertain. Deletions cut 0 bases from V and 7 bases from J, with 11 bases between. Germline CDR1 SGHNT, CDR2 YYREEE (reference sequence). The length of the CDR3 is 13 residues.

This clone was seen a single time. Distinct nucleotide sequences in the sample also encode this CDR3. V and J are TRBV9 and TRBJ1-5; D gene ambiguous. CDR1 and CDR2 (germline): SGDLS, YYNGEE. The CDR3 is 14 amino acids. The V end lost 0 bases, the J end lost 1 base, and 5 bases lay between the germline ends. Here the CDR3 reads CASSVDWSNQPQHF. The DNA of the CDR3 is TGTGCCAGCAGCGTAGATTGGAGCAATCAGCCCCAGCATTTT.

This clone was picked up one time. In the same sample, other DNA sequences code for this CDR3. This chain links TRBV28 with TRBJ2-1; no definite D call. The CDR3 sequence is 11 residues long. Trimming cost V 3 bases and J 7 bases, with 4 bases left between them. Per germline, CDR1 MDHEN and CDR2 SYDVKM. CDR3 bases: TGTGCCAGCAGTTTGAGTAATGAGCAGTTCTTC. Translation: CASSLSNEQFF.

This clone has just one count. This sequence joins TRBV6-5 and TRBJ1-6; D remains unclear. This CDR3 comprises 12 residues. The V end lost 6 bases, the J end lost 13 bases, and 13 bases lay between the germline ends. Germline loops: CDR1 MNHEY, CDR2 SVGAGI. DNA of the CDR3: TGTGCCAGCAGGGGTCTGGAAAAGCCCCTCCACTTT. Translating gives CASRGLEKPLHF.

The chain has TRBV14 and TRBJ2-1, with D maybe TRBD2 (6 bases). The CDR3 length is 15 residues. Per germline, CDR1 SGHDN and CDR2 FVKESK. V was clipped by 2 bases and J by 8 bases, with 16 bases between them. CDR3 sequence (DNA): TGTGCCAGCAGCCAACGGAGGGAGAGCGCATATGAGCAGTTCTTC. Its translation is CASSQRRESAYEQFF.

The CDR3 DNA reads TGCGCCAGCAGCTTCCAGGGCTCTGCAACTAATGAAAAACTGTTTTTT. This codes for CASSFQGSATNEKLFF. The chain has TRBV5-1 and TRBJ1-4; a weak D match, TRBD1 (5 bases). The V end lost 2 bases, the J end lost 0 bases, and 11 bases lay between the germline ends. CDR3 length: 16 amino acids. Germline lookup yields CDR1 SGHRS and CDR2 YFSETQ.

J is TRBJ2-1 and V is TRBV11-3; D ambiguous. Germline V gene sequence: CDR1 SGHNT, CDR2 YENEEA. The CDR3 totals 14 residues. V was pared by 5 bases and J by 8 bases, with 16 bases between. The CDR3 sequence: CASSRGRSEDEQFF. The CDR3 DNA follows: TGTGCCAGCAGCCGTGGGCGGTCCGAGGATGAGCAGTTCTTC.

The chain is built from TRBV6-4 and TRBJ1-3, with D unresolved. V was shortened by 6 bases and J by 2 bases, with 20 bases between the two germline ends. This CDR3 is built from 17 residues. Germline values: CDR1 MRHNA, CDR2 SNTAGT. In DNA, the CDR3 is TGTGCCAGCAGAATCCCTAGAGGTCCTATTGCTGGAAACACCATATATTTT. It translates to CASRIPRGPIAGNTIYF.

The rearrangement uses TRBV29-1 and TRBJ2-7; 9 nucleotides line up with TRBD2. This CDR3 is 19 amino acids long. Germline lookup yields CDR1 SQVTM and CDR2 ANQGSEA. J gave up 0 bases and V 0 bases, and 15 bases lay outside the gene matches. In DNA, the CDR3 is TGCAGCGTTGAAGATTTTGGGGGAAAGACTAGCGGCAACTCCTACGAGCAGTACTTC. This encodes CSVEDFGGKTSGNSYEQYF.

The chain joins TRBV6-8 to TRBJ2-1; 11 positions match TRBD2. The germline CDR1 and CDR2 sequences are MNHGY and SAAAGT. The CDR3 is made up of 19 amino acids. The ends lost 2 bases at V and 4 bases at J; junction bases unmatched: 13. CDR3 DNA sequence: TGTGCCAGCAGTTACCTTGTTGTTACTGGGACTAGCGGTTACAATGAGCAGTTCTTC. This gives the protein CASSYLVVTGTSGYNEQFF.

Comment on this clone: Other DNA sequences in the sample encode the same CDR3. The chain links TRBV7-9 to TRBJ1-3; D perhaps matches TRBD1 (6 bases). Looked up from germline, CDR1 is SEHNR and CDR2 is FQNEAQ (reference sequence). V shed 1 base and J shed 0 bases, with 10 bases lying between them. The CDR3 is 16 residues long. CDR3 residues: CASSLGQASSGNTIYF. The CDR3 DNA is TGTGCCAGCAGCTTAGGACAGGCCAGCTCTGGAAACACCATATATTTT.

The chain employs TRBV5-4 and TRBJ2-3, with 14 bases fitting TRBD2. V trimming: 4 bases; J trimming: 4 bases; junction bases outside the gene matches: 5. The germline CDR1 and CDR2 sequences are SGHNT and YYREEE (reference sequence). The CDR3 has 16 residues. The CDR3 bases are TGTGCCAGCAGCAGACTAGCGGGAGGGCTCGCAGATACGCAGTATTTT. It is translated as CASSRLAGGLADTQYF.

There are a few counts of this clone. The chain combines TRBV30 with TRBJ1-5; D is undetermined. This CDR3 region has 15 residues. V was clipped by 2 bases and J by 3 bases, with 14 bases between them. CDR1 is GTSNPN and CDR2 is SVGIG in the germline V gene (reference sequence). The CDR3 protein is CAWSHPGSVNQPQHF. The CDR3 coding sequence is TGTGCCTGGAGTCACCCGGGGTCGGTCAATCAGCCCCAGCATTTT.

The genes are TRBV7-9 and TRBJ1-1, with D perhaps matching TRBD1 (6 bases). The length of the CDR3 is 11 residues. In germline, CDR1 is SEHNR, CDR2 FQNEAQ (reference sequence). V was cut by 5 bases and J by 11 bases, with 12 bases left in between. CDR3: CASSGQRMAFF. CDR3 nucleotides: TGTGCCAGCAGCGGACAGAGGATGGCTTTCTTT.

The chain combines TRBV4-3 with TRBJ2-6; no definite D call. CDR1 and CDR2 from the germline V gene are LGHNA and YSLEER. This CDR3 has 17 residues. V was pared by 0 bases and J by 1 base, with 10 bases between. The CDR3 sequence: CASSQEVMKSGANVLTF. In DNA form, the CDR3 reads TGCGCCAGCAGCCAAGAGGTGATGAAGTCTGGGGCCAACGTCCTGACTTTC.

This clone was recorded once. The chain uses TRBV5-4 and TRBJ2-2; D is possibly TRBD2 (5 bases). Trimming removed 3 bases from V and 5 bases from J, with 29 bases in between. The CDR3 covers 20 residues. The germline V gene encodes CDR1 SGHNT and CDR2 YYREEE (reference sequence). Here the CDR3 reads CASSSGGLLVFGQITGELFF. CDR3 bases: TGTGCCAGCAGCTCCGGAGGACTGCTGGTTTTCGGCCAGATTACCGGGGAGCTGTTTTTT.

CDR3: CASSLGTSGATLLTDTQYF. The CDR3 DNA reads as TGTGCCAGCAGTTTAGGGACTAGCGGGGCCACCTTGCTAACAGATACGCAGTATTTT. The chain employs TRBV28 and TRBJ2-3, with TRBD2 identical over 13 bases. The CDR3 is 19 amino acids. J gave up 3 bases and V 2 bases, and 11 bases lay outside the gene matches. Germline-derived CDR1 and CDR2 are MDHEN and SYDVKM.

V and J are TRBV5-4 and TRBJ2-1; TRBD1 matches at 12 bases. Looked up from germline, CDR1 is SGHNT and CDR2 is YYREEE (reference sequence). The CDR3 is 16 residues long. The V and J ends lost 0 bases and 4 bases, in that order; junction bases with no gene match: 2. The CDR3 DNA follows: TGTGCCAGCAGCTTGGGGGGACAGGGGGCTTACAATGAGCAGTTCTTC. Translating it yields CASSLGGQGAYNEQFF.

This chain joins TRBV10-2 and TRBJ2-7; 9 positions agree with TRBD1. Unmatched junction bases numbered 2, after V lost 4 bases and J lost 1 base. The CDR3 consists of 14 residues. Germline loops: CDR1 WSHSY, CDR2 SAAADI. Written as DNA, the CDR3 is TGCGCCAGCAGTGTTGGGACAGGGTCCTACGAGCAGTACTTC. Translating gives CASSVGTGSYEQYF.

The rearrangement links TRBV28 to TRBJ1-2, with D possibly TRBD1 on 6 matching bases. The CDR3 runs 15 residues. V was pared by 6 bases and J by 4 bases, with 18 bases between. Germline CDR1 MDHEN, CDR2 SYDVKM. For the CDR3, the DNA is TGTGCCAGCAGCCAATCATCGCGACAGGCCTATGGCTACACCTTC. Its translation is CASSQSSRQAYGYTF.

This clone was picked up a small number of times. The rearrangement joins TRBV5-4 to TRBJ1-2, with TRBD1 as a possible D gene (6 bases). The CDR3 has 14 amino acids. V was cut by 4 bases and J by 2 bases, with 12 bases left in between. Germline CDR1 is SGHNT and CDR2 is YYREEE (reference sequence). The CDR3 nucleotides read TGTGCCAGCAGCCTTATTGGACAGAACTATGGCTACACCTTC. This codes for CASSLIGQNYGYTF.

The chain recombines TRBV2 with TRBJ1-1; D uncertain. This CDR3 spans 12 amino acids. Trimming removed 5 bases from V and 1 base from J, with 5 bases in between. CDR1 SNHLY and CDR2 FYNNEI come from the germline V gene. CDR3 sequence reads: CASSTGNTEAFF. In nucleotides, the CDR3 is TGTGCCAGCAGTACGGGGAACACTGAAGCTTTCTTT.